This T cell receptor beta chain was observed in a study of technical replicates of blood from several donors (dated by TCRdb to about 2017). Points on this clone: What antigen it recognizes has not been identified. The sample holds no much larger clone one base away, and base qualities are not on file.

Based on the germline V gene (reference sequence), the CDR1 and CDR2 sequences are LNHDA and SQIVND. V drops 4 bases and J drops 5 bases, leaving 18 bases in between. The CDR3 contains 16 residues, cysteine and phenylalanine counted. Only the CDR3 region is kept as DNA, spanning 48 bases read in frame from base 1. The library was built by means of the immunoSEQ multiplex PCR assay. In TCRdb, the immuneACCESS table is reduced to in-frame sequences with V and J assigned. These tables do not hold every clone; where another copy was compared, an unresolved V gene accounts for under half, and the others remain unexplained. The sample data list about 97,000 clones, and about 95% of these were observed just once. The ten top clones hold less than 0.35% of the sample.

This sequence uses TRBV19 and TRBJ1-5; TRBD1 could be the D gene, as 6 bases match. The sample comprised T cells isolated from PBMCs. This sequence was found in a human donor in good health. Here the CDR3 is given as CASSRQTGIRDQPQHF. The nucleotide sequence is TGTGCCAGTAGTAGACAAACAGGGATTCGGGATCAGCCCCAGCATTTT.